This passage covers 2 T cell receptor beta chains from one sample sequenced in a study of T-cell memory formation after mild COVID-19. From the 5' RACE reads, TCRdb called clonotypes with MiXCR, one entry per CDR3 protein. The sample shows 300,000 to 350,000 distinct CDR3 sequences, 10% to 15% of them seen only once. Sequencing was performed on PBMCs or a T cell subset sorted from them (not recorded which). All receptors come from a young man who had mild COVID-19 (a few samples of this study predate the infection). Cell type and time point are not known.

The rearrangement joins TRBV5-1 to TRBJ1-2; 8 bases align to TRBD1. V was pared by 4 bases and J by 9 bases, with 5 bases of the junction left unmatched. The CDR3 consists of 12 residues. Germline-derived CDR1 and CDR2 are SGHRS and YFSETQ. The CDR3 spells CASSIQGASYTF. The CDR3 DNA sequence: TGCGCCAGCAGCATCCAGGGGGCGAGCTACACCTTC.

This clonotype was detected only a few times. The CDR3 spells CASSKQGSYEQYV. Written as DNA, the CDR3 is TGTGCCAGCAGCAAACAGGGATCCTACGAGCAGTACGTC. V gene TRBV7-2 combines with J gene TRBJ2-7; tentative D call: TRBD1 (6 bases). The ends were cut back, 5 bases at V and 1 base at J, with 9 bases in the middle. The CDR3 loop spans 13 amino acids. Germline loops: CDR1 SGHTA, CDR2 FQGNSA.